A selection of T cell receptor beta chains follows, all from one sample in a study of blood T cells in healthy people across ages. TCRdb itself ran the 5' RACE reads through MiXCR, one entry per CDR3 protein. This table has 850,000 or so distinct CDR3 sequences, around 30% appearing once. Material: blood. The receptors shown here come from a woman at least 80 years old in good health. The CDR3 runs from the conserved cysteine through the conserved F or W. D genes are given only for firm matches. Size values are once, few and many counts, or a class for expanded clones, and some rows have none.

CDR3 | DNA | V | size | D | J
CASSLGRRGEQYF | TGTGCCAGCAGTTTGGGACGTAGAGGGGAGCAGTACTTC | TRBV12-3/TRBV12-4 | many | NA | TRBJ2-5
CATSRDGQIGANVLTF | TGTGCCACCAGCAGAGATGGACAGATTGGGGCCAACGTCCTGACTTTC | TRBV15 | many | NA | TRBJ2-6
CASSYSGGRVEKLFF | TGTGCCAGCAGTTACTCGGGGGGAAGAGTTGAAAAACTGTTTTTT | TRBV6-5 | few | NA | TRBJ1-4
CASSLDPETQYF | TGTGCCAGCAGCTTGGACCCAGAGACCCAGTACTTC | TRBV7-2 | many | NA | TRBJ2-5
CASTPSRGGWGDTEAFF | TGTGCCAGCACCCCCTCTAGGGGAGGGTGGGGAGACACTGAAGCTTTCTTT | TRBV27 | NA | NA | TRBJ1-1
CASSLGGAGVQHF | TGTGCCAGCAGCTTAGGTGGGGCGGGGGTCCAGCATTTT | TRBV7-8 | NA | NA | TRBJ1-5
CSARGTHNTGELFF | TGCAGTGCTAGAGGGACCCATAACACCGGGGAGCTGTTTTTT | TRBV20-1 | NA | NA | TRBJ2-2
CSARDWGGQETQYF | TGCAGTGCTAGAGATTGGGGGGGGCAAGAGACCCAGTACTTC | TRBV20-1 | many | TRBD2 | TRBJ2-5
CASSPRGGGADRGYTF | TGTGCCAGCAGCCCCAGAGGGGGGGGGGCTGATCGTGGCTACACCTTC | TRBV7-9 | many | NA | TRBJ1-2
CASSDHRMRTAGYNEQFF | TGTGCCAGCAGTGACCACCGTATGAGGACAGCGGGGTACAATGAGCAGTTCTTC | TRBV25-1 | many | NA | TRBJ2-1
CASSFNGGVSETQYF | TGTGCCAGCAGTTTCAATGGGGGGGTCTCGGAGACCCAGTACTTC | TRBV7-2 | NA | TRBD2 | TRBJ2-5
CASSLLAGGRGRITQYF | TGTGCCAGCAGCCTACTAGCGGGGGGACGAGGGAGGATCACTCAGTACTTC | TRBV3-1 | NA | TRBD2 | TRBJ2-4
CASSLTFQDRVVYGYTF | TGTGCCAGCAGCTTAACATTTCAGGACAGGGTAGTCTATGGCTACACCTTC | TRBV7-9 | many | TRBD1 | TRBJ1-2
CACTGGADTQYF | TGTGCCTGCACAGGGGGCGCAGATACGCAGTATTTT | TRBV12-3/TRBV12-4 | NA | TRBD1 | TRBJ2-3
CSVVSTAGYGYTF | TGCAGCGTTGTGTCGACAGCGGGCTATGGCTACACCTTC | TRBV29-1 | many | NA | TRBJ1-2
CSPFSSGGEPDTQYF | TGCAGTCCATTTTCTAGCGGGGGTGAGCCAGATACGCAGTATTTT | TRBV20-1 | few | TRBD2 | TRBJ2-3
CASSSPRGARTDTQYF | TGTGCCAGCAGTTCCCCGAGGGGGGCGAGGACAGATACGCAGTATTTT | TRBV28 | NA | NA | TRBJ2-3
CASSLISGAAKNIQYF | TGTGCCAGCAGTTTAATCAGCGGGGCTGCCAAAAACATTCAGTACTTC | TRBV27 | many | TRBD2 | TRBJ2-4
CASSPKSTNEKLFF | TGCGCCAGCAGCCCAAAATCAACTAATGAAAAACTGTTTTTT | TRBV5-1 | many | NA | TRBJ1-4
CASSVVPAGRTSNEQFF | TGTGCCAGCAGCGTAGTTCCGGCAGGGAGGACGAGCAATGAGCAGTTCTTC | TRBV9 | many | NA | TRBJ2-1
CATSDVAGRNTGELFF | TGTGCCACCAGTGATGTAGCGGGGAGAAACACCGGGGAGCTGTTTTTT | TRBV24-1 | once | TRBD2 | TRBJ2-2
CASSLARTGDGYTF | TGCGCCAGCAGCTTGGCCCGGACAGGGGATGGCTACACCTTC | TRBV5-1 | many | TRBD1 | TRBJ1-2
CASSLGLAGREQYF | TGTGCCAGCAGCTTGGGTCTAGCGGGGAGAGAGCAGTACTTC | TRBV5-8 | NA | TRBD2 | TRBJ2-5
CASRTSGTLEQYF | TGTGCCAGCAGGACTTCCGGGACACTTGAGCAGTACTTC | TRBV6-2/TRBV6-3 | NA | NA | TRBJ2-5
CASSPGQGLLSEAFF | TGTGCCAGCAGCCCCGGACAGGGGTTGCTTTCAGAAGCTTTCTTT | TRBV7-2 | NA | TRBD1 | TRBJ1-1
CASLGTSWMADTQYF | TGTGCCAGTCTAGGGACTAGCTGGATGGCAGATACGCAGTATTTT | TRBV13 | few | TRBD2 | TRBJ2-3
CASGQEETQYF | TGTGCCAGCGGGCAGGAAGAGACCCAGTACTTC | TRBV2 | many | NA | TRBJ2-5
CASRRTGYDQPQHF | TGTGCCAGCAGACGGACAGGTTATGATCAGCCCCAGCATTTT | TRBV6-5 | few | TRBD1 | TRBJ1-5
CASSLLRGSGNTIYF | TGTGCCAGCAGTTTATTGCGGGGCTCTGGAAACACCATATATTTT | TRBV28 | NA | NA | TRBJ1-3
CSGSWVGLGLGKNIQYF | TGCAGCGGATCATGGGTGGGACTAGGCTTGGGCAAAAACATTCAGTACTTC | TRBV29-1 | many | TRBD2 | TRBJ2-4
CASSLEGGEMYNEQFF | TGTGCCAGCAGTTTAGAAGGGGGAGAGATGTACAATGAGCAGTTCTTC | TRBV12-3/TRBV12-4 | NA | NA | TRBJ2-1
CASSRDSFSALHF | TGCGCCAGCAGCAGAGACAGCTTTTCGGCCCTCCACTTT | TRBV5-1 | NA | NA | TRBJ1-6
CATSRDLGFSYTF | TGTGCCACCAGCAGAGATTTGGGGTTTAGCTACACCTTC | TRBV15 | NA | NA | TRBJ1-2
CASSLTAEVAHGYTF | TGTGCCAGCAGCTTGACTGCAGAGGTGGCTCATGGCTACACCTTC | TRBV5-5 | many | NA | TRBJ1-2
CASSPVGTGVEEQYF | TGTGCCAGTAGTCCTGTGGGGACAGGGGTGGAAGAGCAGTACTTC | TRBV5-8 | NA | TRBD1 | TRBJ2-7
CASGTSGVNEQYF | TGCGCCAGCGGGACTAGCGGGGTTAATGAGCAGTACTTC | TRBV5-1 | NA | TRBD2 | TRBJ2-7
CASSSTQGHGYTF | TGTGCCAGCAGTTCTACGCAGGGACATGGCTACACCTTC | TRBV6-2/TRBV6-3 | NA | NA | TRBJ1-2
CASSLGVREGGYTF | TGTGCCAGCAGCTTAGGGGTCAGGGAAGGTGGCTACACCTTC | TRBV7-2 | NA | NA | TRBJ1-2
CASSDGAAGANVLTF | TGTGCCAGCAGCGACGGGGCAGCTGGGGCCAACGTCCTGACTTTC | TRBV6-5 | NA | NA | TRBJ2-6
CASSLSSRAVGYTF | TGTGCCAGCAGTTTGAGCAGTAGGGCTGTTGGCTACACCTTC | TRBV28 | many | NA | TRBJ1-2
CASSLGDFGIYNEQFF | TGCGCCAGCAGCTTGGGGGACTTTGGGATCTACAATGAGCAGTTCTTC | TRBV5-1 | many | NA | TRBJ2-1
CSVRGRLSDEQYF | TGCAGCGTCAGAGGACGTCTCTCCGACGAGCAGTACTTC | TRBV29-1 | NA | NA | TRBJ2-7
CASSKIPWGYTF | TGTGCCAGCAGCAAAATCCCTTGGGGCTACACCTTC | TRBV7-9 | many | NA | TRBJ1-2
CSARDPGQGTDTQYF | TGCAGTGCTAGAGACCCGGGACAGGGCACAGATACGCAGTATTTT | TRBV20-1 | NA | TRBD1 | TRBJ2-3
CASRGDRGSDTQYF | TGTGCCAGCAGAGGGGACAGGGGCTCAGATACGCAGTATTTT | TRBV7-9 | many | TRBD1 | TRBJ2-3
CASSGQGGGSQPQHF | TGTGCCAGCAGTGGACAGGGGGGGGGAAGTCAGCCCCAGCATTTT | TRBV2 | many | TRBD1 | TRBJ1-5
CSATLTGGTYGYTF | TGCAGTGCCACACTGACAGGGGGCACCTATGGCTACACCTTC | TRBV20-1 | many | TRBD1 | TRBJ1-2